The 21 T cell receptor beta chains in this list originate from one sample, sequenced in a study of T cell responses to AZD1222 COVID-19 vaccine (dated by TCRdb to 2020 to 2022). What the time point label conveys for this sample: baseline before first vaccination. Receptors were amplified or captured by the immunoSEQ multiplex PCR assay. TCRdb carries this immuneACCESS record with in-frame sequences only. Its versions omit some clonotypes, under half of them owing to an unresolved V gene in the studies checked, with the rest unexplained. This sample comprises under 200,000 clones, about 93% of them detected only once. The leading ten clones occupy about 0.64% of the sample. This specimen was peripheral blood, taken on day 0 of AZD1222 vaccination. The receptors shown here come from an adult in good health.

CDR3 bases: TGTGCCAGCAGTCAACACAGACAGGGGTCCACCTACGAGCAGTACTTC. Residues: CASSQHRQGSTYEQYF. The rearrangement joins TRBV2 to TRBJ2-7, with TRBD1 matching 8 bases. The CDR3 has 16 amino acids. Germline CDR1 and CDR2: SNHLY and FYNNEI. V dropped 5 bases and J dropped 2; count of bases not matched to a gene: 11.

Comment on this clone: The junction shows a germline mismatch at one end, possibly a read error. V and J are TRBV6-2 or TRBV6-3 and TRBJ1-1; TRBD1 matches at 7 bases. The CDR3 sequence is 16 residues long. The germline gives CDR1 MNHEY, CDR2 SVGEGT. For the CDR3, the DNA is TGTGCCAGCAGCTACTCCCGGAGGACAGGCCACACTGAAGCTTTCTTT. It specifies CASSYSRRTGHTEAFF.

CDR3 nucleotide sequence: TGCGCCAGCAGCCAAGATCGCGGCTTCCACGAGCAGTACTTC. This encodes CASSQDRGFHEQYF. The rearrangement joins TRBV4-1 to TRBJ2-7; D is undetermined. Germline CDR1 reads MGHRA; CDR2 reads YSYEKL. The CDR3 covers 14 residues. V was trimmed by 0 bases and J by 5 bases, leaving 11 bases between them.

The chain combines TRBV5-5 with TRBJ1-2; the D is unclear. CDR1 and CDR2 from the germline V gene are SGHKS and YYEKEE (reference sequence). CDR3 size: 13 residues. Trimming removed 5 bases at V and 2 bases at J, with 10 bases between. CDR3 nucleotides: TGTGCCAGCAGTCCGGACGGAAACTATGGCTACACCTTC. This gives the protein CASSPDGNYGYTF.

In this sample, this clone turned up a few times. The rearrangement links TRBV7-8 to TRBJ2-7, with D perhaps TRBD1 (6 bases). V lost 6 bases and J lost 4, with 19 bases in between. The CDR3 sequence is 15 residues long. In germline, CDR1 is SGHVS, CDR2 FQNEAQ. CDR3 in amino acids: CASRQGRIPRYEQYF. Written as DNA, the CDR3 is TGTGCCAGCAGACAGGGACGGATTCCAAGGTACGAGCAGTACTTC. The complete variable domain, with remaining parts taken from reference TRBV7-8 and TRBJ2-7, reads GAGVSQSPRYKVAKRGQDVALRCDPISGHVSLFWYQQALGQGPEFLTYFQNEAQLDKSGLPSDRFFAERPEGSVSTLKIQRTQQEDSAVYLCASRQGRIPRYEQYFGPGTRLTVT.

The V gene is TRBV29-1, the J gene TRBJ2-2, with 9 positions matching TRBD2. The V segment lost 6 bases and the J segment 5 bases; nucleotides outside the gene matches: 7. Germline CDR1 is SQVTM and CDR2 is ANQGSEA. There are 14 residues in the CDR3. CDR3 in amino acids: CSVLAGVRTGELFF. The DNA for the CDR3 is TGCAGCGTATTAGCGGGAGTGAGGACCGGGGAGCTGTTTTTT.

CDR3 nucleotide sequence: TGCAGCGTTGGGTCTCAACTTAGCCCCCATGGCTACACCTTC. Its translation is CSVGSQLSPHGYTF. V gene TRBV29-1 combines with J gene TRBJ1-2; D unclear. This CDR3 is built from 14 residues. The germline CDR1 and CDR2 sequences are SQVTM and ANQGSEA. V lost 4 bases and J lost 6, with 18 bases in between.

This clone has only one observation. The chain has TRBV28 and TRBJ2-5; D not certain. The DNA end is a closer match to TRBJ2-7, so the J assignment may be wrong. CDR1 MDHEN and CDR2 SYDVKM come from the germline V gene. The CDR3 is 16 residues long. The CDR3 nucleotides read TGTGCCAGCAAGCCTTCCTTGACGAATAGCTTCTACGAGCAGTACTTC. Translating it yields CASKPSLTNSFYEQYF.

The chain joins TRBV5-1 to TRBJ2-5; 10 bases are a match to TRBD2. CDR1 SGHRS and CDR2 YFSETQ come from the germline V gene. After removal of 7 bases from V and 1 base from J, the junction contained 10 bases not matched to a gene. This CDR3 has 16 residues. CDR3 coding DNA: TGCGCCAGCCGCCGTTTCGCTAGCGGGAGCCAAGAGACCCAGTACTTC. Translation: CASRRFASGSQETQYF.

The chain combines TRBV30 with TRBJ1-5; D is possibly TRBD1 (5 bases). Looked up from germline, CDR1 is GTSNPN and CDR2 is SVGIG (reference sequence). Between the trimmed V and J ends, which lost 4 bases and 6 bases, there was a span of 13 bases. The CDR3 spans 13 residues. The CDR3: CAWNGGGGQPQHF. The CDR3 nucleotides read TGTGCCTGGAATGGGGGTGGAGGTCAGCCCCAGCATTTT.

This clone was counted once. This chain uses TRBV6-5 with TRBJ1-2, with a possible D match to TRBD1 (6 bases). Per germline, CDR1 MNHEY and CDR2 SVGAGI. The CDR3 sequence is 13 residues long. V gave up 10 bases and J gave up 5 bases, with 17 bases separating them. The CDR3, as DNA: TGTGCCACCGGGGGGCCGGGGCATTATGGCTACACCTTC. Protein product: CATGGPGHYGYTF.

On this clone itself: The sample contains more than one DNA sequence encoding this CDR3. V and J are TRBV12-3 or TRBV12-4 and TRBJ1-1; the D is unclear. Trimming removed 1 base at V and 1 base at J, with 4 bases between. The CDR3 is 13 amino acids. CDR3 in DNA: TGTGCCAGCAGTTTAGGGAGGAACACTGAAGCTTTCTTT. It specifies CASSLGRNTEAFF.

The chain recombines TRBV4-1 with TRBJ2-6; 9 bases are a match to TRBD2. Germline-derived CDR1 and CDR2 are MGHRA and YSYEKL. V lost 0 bases and J lost 0; bases outside the gene matches: 3. The CDR3 spans 18 residues. The CDR3 coding sequence is TGCGCCAGCAGCCAAGATCCTAGCGGGGTCTCTGGGGCCAACGTCCTGACTTTC. This gives the protein CASSQDPSGVSGANVLTF.

The J gene is TRBJ2-3, the V gene TRBV10-2, with 13 bases that match TRBD2. CDR3 length: 14 amino acids. Per the germline V gene, CDR1 is WSHSY and CDR2 is SAAADI. Unmatched junction bases numbered 3, after V lost 9 bases and J lost 3 bases. The CDR3 is CASALAGGTDTQYF. CDR3 sequence (DNA): TGCGCCAGTGCACTAGCGGGAGGGACAGATACGCAGTATTTT.

This chain uses TRBV19 with TRBJ1-1; D remains ambiguous. Germline loops: CDR1 LNHDA, CDR2 SQIVND (reference sequence). There are 13 residues in the CDR3. CDR3 DNA: TGTGCAAGTCGCAAAGAAAGTAACACTGAAGCTTTCTTT. Its translation: CASRKESNTEAFF.

The chain has TRBV5-8 and TRBJ1-2; D is undetermined. V shed 10 bases and J shed 2 bases, with 15 bases lying between them. Germline-derived CDR1 and CDR2 are SGHTS and YDEGEE. CDR3 length equals 13 residues. This CDR3 reads CASPGRENYGYTF. CDR3 nucleotides: TGTGCCTCACCAGGTAGGGAGAACTATGGCTACACCTTC.

The count of this clone is one. V usage is TRBV19 and J usage is TRBJ2-1; maybe TRBD2 (6 bases). The CDR3 is made up of 15 amino acids. V lost 2 bases and J 2 bases, leaving 10 bases between the germline ends. CDR1 and CDR2 (germline): LNHDA, SQIVND (reference sequence). The CDR3 sequence: CASSITGEAYNEQFF. DNA of the CDR3: TGTGCCAGTAGTATAACGGGGGAGGCCTACAATGAGCAGTTCTTC.

This clone appeared a single time. V is TRBV19 and J is TRBJ1-2; no reliable D call. The CDR3 extends over 12 amino acids. Germline V lookup: CDR1 LNHDA, CDR2 SQIVND (reference sequence). V was cut by 8 bases and J by 3 bases, with 10 bases left in between. The CDR3: CASVVGHYGYTF. As DNA, the CDR3 is TGTGCCAGTGTGGTAGGCCACTATGGCTACACCTTC.

The V call is TRBV2, the J call TRBJ1-2; TRBD1 agrees at 9 bases. The germline V gene encodes CDR1 SNHLY and CDR2 FYNNEI. CDR3 length: 14 residues. With 3 bases clipped from V and 7 bases from J, the junction kept 6 bases outside the gene matches. CDR3 DNA sequence: TGTGCCAGCAGTGATGTAGGGACAGGGTTTGGCTACACCTTC. It is translated as CASSDVGTGFGYTF.

The chain uses TRBV30 and TRBJ1-6; no clear D. This CDR3 has 13 residues. The V gene lost 5 bases and the J gene lost 6 bases, with 11 bases spanning the gap. The germline gives CDR1 GTSNPN, CDR2 SVGIG (reference sequence). The CDR3 protein is CAWARGRNSPLHF. Here the CDR3 DNA reads TGTGCCTGGGCCAGAGGGCGTAATTCACCCCTCCACTTT.

This chain joins TRBV7-2 and TRBJ2-5; D may be TRBD2 (6 bases). Trimming cost V 1 base and J 4 bases, with 10 bases left between them. The CDR3 is 14 residues long. Germline CDR1 reads SGHTA; CDR2 reads FQGNSA. The CDR3 DNA follows: TGTGCCAGCAGCTTAGAGGGCGGGACAGAGACCCAGTACTTC. This translates into CASSLEGGTETQYF.